Sequencing of this T cell receptor (beta chain) was carried out in a study of blood T cell repertoires in COVID-19. The germline CDR1 and CDR2 sequences are LNHDA and SQIVND (reference sequence). V was clipped by 10 bases and J by 7 bases, with 25 bases between them. The CDR3 totals 15 residues. This table comes from immunoSEQ multiplex PCR, and its TCRdb copy is limited to in-frame clones, with some not included. The table has about 180,000 clones, 85% to 90% seen once; the top ten hold 2% to 2.5%. The sample was PBMCs or T cells enriched from blood (not recorded which). The source of this sequence is a woman aged 40 to 49 with acute COVID-19. This rearrangement joins TRBV19 to TRBJ1-2; D unresolved. This chain's CDR3 is CATEGISASNRGYTF. As DNA, the CDR3 is TGTGCCACCGAGGGAATTTCTGCGTCAAACCGTGGCTACACCTTC.